This T cell receptor (beta chain) appears in the sequencing data of a study of blood T cell repertoires in COVID-19 (dated by TCRdb to 2019 to 2021). Regarding the complete study: Samples from collaborators originated in the United States, Italy and Spain and spanned both the acute and convalescent phases of COVID-19. The material from the prospective study consisted of cDNA or gDNA derived from T cells, B-cell-depleted T cells, or PBMCs. Deeply sampled blood TCRbeta repertoires from subjects exposed to, actively infected with, or recovered from COVID-19 were included in the dataset. A freely available public database, intended as a resource for researchers studying the immune response to SARS-CoV-2, is where the repertoires were released. Samples came from the ongoing ImmuneRACE study (first 160 participants) plus 1,254 subjects from 6 global collaborators. The sample metadata nearly always contained a de-identified subject ID, COVID-19 status, age in years and sex. Where available, HLA class I and class II types were obtained from metadata supplied by the sample provider rather than from assay-based typing.

Overall study results and their limits: Clinical and demographic metadata were provided uncurated, with the amount varying by source and participant.

From a lookup of the germline V gene, CDR1 and CDR2 are SGHTS and YDEGEE. Its CDR3 holds 12 amino acids, cysteine through phenylalanine. Kept here is only the CDR3 DNA, which spans 36 bases and is read in frame from base 1. V is pared back by 4 bases and J by 9 bases, with 11 bases lying between the germline termini. TCRbeta CDR3 regions were amplified from genomic DNA by means of the immunoSEQ Assay, a bias-controlled multiplex PCR. As for the original processing: Within the assay, amplification of reference gene primers was used to estimate how many nucleated cells each sample contained. To quantify the absolute abundance of each unique TCRbeta CDR3 rearrangement, sequence reads were collapsed and filtered. For each sample, productive Simpson clonality was calculated as the square root of Simpson's diversity index over productive rearrangements. TCRdb obtained this table from immuneACCESS and retained in-frame rearrangements with V and J assigned. These tables miss some clones; where compared with another copy, unresolved V genes account for less than half of the shortfall, and the remainder is unexplained. V, J and clone size are those of that table, while D and trimming were read from the DNA. The sample table contains about 210,000 clones; only one count was recorded for just over 90% of them. In total, the top ten clones hold around 1.2% of the sample.

Collaborating institutions collected whole blood in K2EDTA tubes following their own protocols. Collaborator samples were shipped for TCRbeta analysis as frozen whole blood, isolated PBMCs, or DNA extracted from either sample type. Worth noting for this clone: This receptor's antigen is unknown. Base qualities are not provided; no much larger clone lies one nucleotide away.

The V and J segments used are TRBV5-8 and TRBJ2-1, with TRBD1 as a weak D call on 5 bases. The receptor was derived from a man aged 25 to 40 with acute or convalescent COVID-19. Sequenced: peripheral blood. The CDR3 has the sequence CASSPGITEQFF. The DNA sequence is as follows: TGTGCCAGCAGCCCAGGGATCACTGAGCAGTTCTTC.